These 20 T cell receptor beta chains came from one sample sequenced in a study of blood T cells in healthy people across ages (dated by TCRdb to the mid-2010s). Receptor amplification or capture employed 5' RACE. The listed sequencing device is Illumina HiSeq 2500. A second PCR of 7 to 11 cycles was performed with a sample-barcoded 5' primer and a J-beta primer mix. TCRdb trimmed public reads at Q25 via fastp, called clones via MiXCR and kept in-frame beta chains. Each CDR3 protein gets just one entry, which takes the most common genes and DNA from the rows behind it. Across this sample there are about 1.6 million distinct CDR3 sequences, with 30% to 40% seen only once. In total, the top ten clones hold about 11% of the sample. Sequencing used blood. The source of these receptors is a woman in her twenties or thirties in good health.

This clonotype was seen once. The chain is built from TRBV25-1 and TRBJ1-4; a weak D match, TRBD1 (5 bases). The CDR3 length is 16 residues. Between the trimmed V and J ends, which lost 3 bases and 0 bases, there was a span of 11 bases. Germline V CDR1 and CDR2: MGHDK, SYGVNS. DNA for the CDR3: TGTGCCAGCAGTGAGCTGGGGCCTGCAACTAATGAAAAACTGTTTTTT. This gives the protein CASSELGPATNEKLFF. Full variable domain (missing parts from reference TRBV25-1 and TRBJ1-4): EADIYQTPRYLVIGTGKKITLECSQTMGHDKMYWYQQDPGMELHLIHYSYGVNSTEKGDLSSESTVSRIRTEHFPLTLESARPSHTSQYLCASSELGPATNEKLFFGSGTQLSVL.

A remark on this clonotype: One junction end disagrees with the germline gene, perhaps due to a read error. This chain connects TRBV27 to TRBJ2-1; 10 bases fit TRBD1. Germline-derived CDR1 and CDR2 are MNHEY and SMNVEV (reference sequence). The CDR3 totals 17 residues. The CDR3 DNA reads TGTGTCAGCAGTCCCCACCGGACAGGGGGCTCCTACAATGAGCAGTTCTTC. It encodes CVSSPHRTGGSYNEQFF.

This clonotype appeared many times. J is TRBJ2-1 and V is TRBV20-1; 8 bases fit TRBD1. Per germline, CDR1 DFQATT and CDR2 SNEGSKA (reference sequence). V dropped 0 bases and J dropped 7; count of bases not matched to a gene: 8. This CDR3 has 15 residues. The CDR3 region is CSARDHADRANEQFF. CDR3 bases: TGCAGTGCTAGAGATCACGCGGACAGGGCGAATGAGCAGTTCTTC.

This chain joins TRBV5-1 and TRBJ1-2; the match to TRBD1 covers 7 bases. J was trimmed by 2 bases and V by 3 bases; bases with no gene match: 7. The CDR3 sequence is 15 residues long. CDR1 and CDR2 (germline): SGHRS, YFSETQ. CDR3 amino acids: CASSSFTGENYGYTF. The CDR3 region has the DNA TGCGCCAGCAGCTCGTTTACAGGGGAGAACTATGGCTACACCTTC.

This clonotype was seen many times. J is TRBJ2-1 and V is TRBV6-2 or TRBV6-3; 7 bases line up with TRBD1. The trim removed 5 bases at V and 2 bases at J, leaving 6 bases unmatched. The CDR3 contains 15 residues. Germline lookup yields CDR1 MNHEY and CDR2 SVGEGT. The CDR3 nucleotides read TGTGCCAGCAGTCATCGACAGGGTGCCTACAATGAGCAGTTCTTC. It encodes CASSHRQGAYNEQFF.

The rearrangement joins TRBV5-1 to TRBJ2-3, with D hard to call. This CDR3 contains 15 residues. CDR1 is SGHRS and CDR2 is YFSETQ in the germline V gene. V was pared by 4 bases and J by 1 base, with 13 bases between. The CDR3 here is CASSPSRQGTDTQYF. For the CDR3, the DNA is TGCGCCAGCAGCCCATCGAGGCAGGGCACAGATACGCAGTATTTT.

The CDR3 spells CASSPPPGTGPTDTQYF. CDR3 nucleotide sequence: TGTGCCAGCTCACCACCCCCTGGGACGGGGCCCACAGATACGCAGTATTTT. The V gene is TRBV18, the J gene TRBJ2-3; the D gene could be TRBD1 or TRBD2 (5 bases each). The CDR3 runs to 17 residues. The V end lost 0 bases, the J end lost 2 bases, and 15 bases lay between the germline ends. Per germline, CDR1 KGHSH and CDR2 LQKENI. Full variable domain (missing parts from reference TRBV18 and TRBJ2-3): NAGVMQNPRHLVRRRGQEARLRCSPMKGHSHVYWYRQLPEEGLKFMVYLQKENIIDESGMPKERFSAEFPKEGPSILRIQQVVRGDSAAYFCASSPPPGTGPTDTQYFGPGTRLTVL.

A word on this clonotype: Germline is not matched at one junction end, which may reflect a read error. The chain couples TRBV6-5 to TRBJ1-1; a weak D match, TRBD1 (5 bases). Germline CDR1 and CDR2: MNHEY and SVGAGI. This CDR3 has 15 amino acids. The CDR3 spells CASSGSRAMNTETFF. Here the CDR3 DNA reads TGTGCCAGCAGTGGTTCCAGGGCTATGAACACTGAAACTTTCTTT.

This sequence joins TRBV18 and TRBJ2-7; 7 nucleotides line up with TRBD1. Germline V gene sequence: CDR1 KGHSH, CDR2 LQKENI. The V segment lost 5 bases and the J segment 5 bases; nucleotides outside the gene matches: 18. The CDR3 contains 17 residues. In DNA, the CDR3 is TGTGCCAGCTCATCGTATCAGCGACAGGGAAGTAACAACGAGCAGTACTTC. As protein: CASSSYQRQGSNNEQYF.

This clonotype was detected ten times or more. The genes are TRBV7-6 and TRBJ2-3, with a tentative D call TRBD2 (6 bases). Deletions cut 8 bases from V and 5 bases from J, with 20 bases between. The CDR3 loop spans 15 amino acids. Germline V gives CDR1 SGHVS, CDR2 FNYEAQ. Written as DNA, the CDR3 is TGTGCCAGCCGCCCAGGAGGGGTCGCGGGAGATACGCAGTATTTT. Amino acid sequence: CASRPGGVAGDTQYF.

This clonotype has only a few counts. V gene TRBV6-6 combines with J gene TRBJ2-7, with D maybe TRBD1 (8 bases). The germline V gene encodes CDR1 MNHNY and CDR2 SVGAGI (reference sequence). Trimming took 0 bases from V and 9 from J, leaving 15 bases between them. This CDR3 is 14 amino acids long. CDR3 sequence reads: CASSYSAGTGWQYF. CDR3 nucleotide sequence: TGTGCCAGCAGTTACTCAGCGGGGACAGGATGGCAGTACTTC.

This clonotype was recorded at least ten times. DNA for the CDR3: TGCAGCGGGGCCCCCCGGGACAGGGTTGAGTATTTT. Translation: CSGAPRDRVEYF. The rearrangement links TRBV29-1 to TRBJ2-3; TRBD1 matches at 9 bases. Trimming at V came to 7 bases and at J to 13 bases, leaving 12 bases not matched to a gene. This CDR3 spans 12 amino acids. Looked up from germline, CDR1 is SQVTM and CDR2 is ANQGSEA.

This clonotype was seen only a few times. The chain uses TRBV10-3 and TRBJ2-2; 11 nucleotides align to TRBD2. Germline CDR1 ENHRY, CDR2 SYGVKD. The CDR3 is made up of 13 amino acids. The junction had 0 bases not matched to a gene; V was cut back by 7 bases and J by 5 bases. For the CDR3, the DNA is TGTGCCATCACTAGCGGGGGGACCGGGGAGCTGTTTTTT. It translates to CAITSGGTGELFF.

J is TRBJ1-2 and V is TRBV20-1; the match to TRBD1 covers 8 bases. CDR3 length equals 13 residues. The V gene's germline CDR1 is DFQATT and CDR2 SNEGSKA (reference sequence). V trimming: 3 bases; J trimming: 7 bases; junction bases outside the gene matches: 7. CDR3 nucleotide sequence: TGCAGTGCTAGCTTAGACAGGGGCTCTGGCTACACCTTC. Translation: CSASLDRGSGYTF.

The chain is built from TRBV6-6 and TRBJ1-6; no firm D call. The germline V and J ends were trimmed by 6 bases and 9 bases, with 15 bases remaining between them. Germline CDR1 and CDR2: MNHNY and SVGAGI (reference sequence). CDR3 size: 14 residues. CDR3 amino acids: CASRGSGWGSPLHF. CDR3 sequence (DNA): TGTGCCAGCAGGGGAAGCGGTTGGGGTTCACCCCTCCACTTT.

In its sample, this clonotype was seen a few times. J is TRBJ2-1 and V is TRBV7-2; D possibly corresponds to TRBD1 (5 bases). The CDR3 has 15 amino acids. The V end was cut by 2 bases, the J end by 7 bases, with 15 bases between. The germline gives CDR1 SGHTA, CDR2 FQGNSA. The CDR3 loop reads CASSLPPGYGNEQFF. The DNA for the CDR3 is TGTGCCAGCAGCTTACCCCCAGGGTACGGAAATGAGCAGTTCTTC.

This clonotype appeared many times. The chain couples TRBV5-1 to TRBJ2-7; the match to TRBD1 covers 7 bases. The J segment lost 3 bases and the V segment lost 5 bases, leaving 14 bases of the junction unmatched. Germline V CDR1 and CDR2: SGHRS, YFSETQ. This CDR3 spans 16 amino acids. The CDR3 DNA sequence: TGCGCCAGCAGTCCCGGGACAGCCTCCCTTAACTACGAGCAGTACTTC. It is translated as CASSPGTASLNYEQYF.

The chain carries TRBV18 and TRBJ2-7; D is possibly TRBD2 (6 bases). V was cut by 6 bases and J by 3 bases, with 24 bases left in between. This CDR3 spans 17 amino acids. CDR1 is KGHSH and CDR2 is LQKENI in the germline V gene. In DNA, the CDR3 is TGTGCCAGCTCCCCAGCTGTGATTGCTGAAGCGGGCTACGAGCAGTACTTC. Its translation is CASSPAVIAEAGYEQYF.

This clonotype has a handful of counts. The chain uses TRBV7-3 and TRBJ2-3; TRBD2 agrees at 8 bases. The germline V gene has CDR1 SGHTA and CDR2 FQGTGA. Losses at the gene ends were 6 bases for V and 7 bases for J; bases not matched to a gene: 9. This CDR3 is 14 amino acids long. CDR3 region: CASRGSGGSNTQYF. CDR3 DNA: TGTGCCAGCAGAGGAAGCGGGGGCTCGAATACGCAGTATTTT.

There are many counts of this clonotype. This chain joins TRBV7-2 and TRBJ2-5; D is ambiguous. Trimming removed 5 bases from V and 2 bases from J, with 9 bases in between. Germline values: CDR1 SGHTA, CDR2 FQGNSA. The CDR3 covers 13 residues. The CDR3 sequence: CASSPQNQETQYF. In DNA, the CDR3 is TGTGCCAGCAGCCCACAGAATCAAGAGACCCAGTACTTC. The entire variable domain, with the rest obtained from reference TRBV7-2 and TRBJ2-5, is as follows: GAGVSQSPSNKVTEKGKDVELRCDPISGHTALYWYRQSLGQGLEFLIYFQGNSAPDKSGLPSDRFSAERTGGSVSTLTIQRTQQEDSAVYLCASSPQNQETQYFGPGTRLLVL.